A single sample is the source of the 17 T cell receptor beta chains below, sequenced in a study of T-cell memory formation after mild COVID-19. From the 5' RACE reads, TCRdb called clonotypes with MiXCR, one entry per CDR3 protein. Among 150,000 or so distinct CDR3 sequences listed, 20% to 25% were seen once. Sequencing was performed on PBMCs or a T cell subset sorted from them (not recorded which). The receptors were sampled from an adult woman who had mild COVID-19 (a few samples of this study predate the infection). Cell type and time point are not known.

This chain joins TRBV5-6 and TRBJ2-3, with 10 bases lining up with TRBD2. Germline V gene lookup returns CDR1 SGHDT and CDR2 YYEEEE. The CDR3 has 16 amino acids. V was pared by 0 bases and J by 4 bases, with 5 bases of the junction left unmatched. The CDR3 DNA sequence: TGTGCCAGCAGCTTGGCGCTAGCGGGAGTCGCAGATACGCAGTATTTT. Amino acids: CASSLALAGVADTQYF. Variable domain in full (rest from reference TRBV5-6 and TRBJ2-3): DAGVTQSPTHLIKTRGQQVTLRCSPKSGHDTVSWYQQALGQGPQFIFQYYEEEERQRGNFPDRFSGHQFPNYSSELNVNALLLGDSALYLCASSLALAGVADTQYFGPGTRLTVL.

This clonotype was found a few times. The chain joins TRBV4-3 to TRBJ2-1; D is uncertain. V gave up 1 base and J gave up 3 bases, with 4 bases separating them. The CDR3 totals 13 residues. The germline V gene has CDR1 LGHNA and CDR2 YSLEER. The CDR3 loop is CASSQVRYNEQFF. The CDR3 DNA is TGCGCCAGCAGCCAAGTGCGCTACAATGAGCAGTTCTTC.

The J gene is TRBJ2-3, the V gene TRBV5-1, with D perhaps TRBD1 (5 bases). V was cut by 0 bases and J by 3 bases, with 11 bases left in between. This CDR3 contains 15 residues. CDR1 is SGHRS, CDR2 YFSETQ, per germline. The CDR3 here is CASSLEPGRTDTQYF. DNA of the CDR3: TGCGCCAGCAGCTTGGAGCCAGGGCGGACAGATACGCAGTATTTT.

CDR3 sequence reads: CASSYGLMDNSPLHF. The CDR3, as DNA: TGTGCCAGCAGTTACGGTTTAATGGATAATTCACCCCTCCACTTT. This sequence joins TRBV6-5 and TRBJ1-6, with D uncertain. From germline, CDR1 is MNHEY and CDR2 SVGAGI. CDR3 length equals 15 residues. V dropped 2 bases and J dropped 5 bases, with 10 bases sitting between them.

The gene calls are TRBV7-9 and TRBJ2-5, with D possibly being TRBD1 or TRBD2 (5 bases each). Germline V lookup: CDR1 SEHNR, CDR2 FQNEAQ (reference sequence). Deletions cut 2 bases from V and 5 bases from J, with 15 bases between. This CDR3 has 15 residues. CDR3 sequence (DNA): TGTGCCAGCAGCTTATCGGGACCCCGGGCGGAGACCCAGTACTTC. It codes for CASSLSGPRAETQYF.

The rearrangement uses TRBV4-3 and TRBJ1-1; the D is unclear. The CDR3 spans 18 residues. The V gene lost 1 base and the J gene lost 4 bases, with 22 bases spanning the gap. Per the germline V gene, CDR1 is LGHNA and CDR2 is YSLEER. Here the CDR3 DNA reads TGCGCCAGCAGCCAAGCCCCACCCACGTCCGGGCGGATCACTGAAGCTTTCTTT. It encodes CASSQAPPTSGRITEAFF.

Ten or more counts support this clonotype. The CDR3 region is CASSYSGEQFF. The DNA for the CDR3 is TGTGCCAGCAGTTACTCTGGAGAGCAGTTCTTC. The V call is TRBV6-2 or TRBV6-3, the J call TRBJ2-1, with D uncertain. The CDR3 covers 11 residues. Trimming shortened V by 0 bases and J by 10 bases, and 4 bases separated the two germline ends. Germline lookup yields CDR1 MNHEY and CDR2 SVGEGT.

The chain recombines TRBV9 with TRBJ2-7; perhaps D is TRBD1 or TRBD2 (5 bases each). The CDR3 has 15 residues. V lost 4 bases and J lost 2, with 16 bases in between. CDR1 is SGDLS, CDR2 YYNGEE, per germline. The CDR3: CASSPDLGRPYEQYF. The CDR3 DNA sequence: TGTGCCAGCAGCCCCGATTTGGGACGGCCCTACGAGCAGTACTTC.

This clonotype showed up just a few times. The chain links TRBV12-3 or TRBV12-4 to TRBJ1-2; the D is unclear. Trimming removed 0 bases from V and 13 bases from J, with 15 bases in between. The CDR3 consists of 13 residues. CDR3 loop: CASSLAMVSEGTF. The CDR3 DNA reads TGTGCCAGCAGTTTAGCGATGGTGTCAGAAGGCACCTTC.

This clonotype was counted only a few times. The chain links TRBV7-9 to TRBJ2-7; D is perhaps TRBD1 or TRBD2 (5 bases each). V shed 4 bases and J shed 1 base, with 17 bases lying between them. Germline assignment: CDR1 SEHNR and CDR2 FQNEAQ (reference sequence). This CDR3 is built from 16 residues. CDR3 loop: CASSSPAQGRSYEQYF. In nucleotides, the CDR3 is TGTGCCAGCAGCTCCCCGGCTCAGGGACGGTCCTACGAGCAGTACTTC.

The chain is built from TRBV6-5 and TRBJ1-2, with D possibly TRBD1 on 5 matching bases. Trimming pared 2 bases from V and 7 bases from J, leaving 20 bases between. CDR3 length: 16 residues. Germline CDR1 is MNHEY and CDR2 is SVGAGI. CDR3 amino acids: CASSYTGTAFLTGYTF. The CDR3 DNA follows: TGTGCCAGCAGTTACACCGGGACGGCATTTTTGACTGGCTACACCTTC.

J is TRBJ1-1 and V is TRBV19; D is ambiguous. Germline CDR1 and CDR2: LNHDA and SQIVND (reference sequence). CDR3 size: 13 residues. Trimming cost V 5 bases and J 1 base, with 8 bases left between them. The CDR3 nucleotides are TGTGCCAGTAGTGAAGACGGGAACACTGAAGCTTTCTTT. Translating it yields CASSEDGNTEAFF.

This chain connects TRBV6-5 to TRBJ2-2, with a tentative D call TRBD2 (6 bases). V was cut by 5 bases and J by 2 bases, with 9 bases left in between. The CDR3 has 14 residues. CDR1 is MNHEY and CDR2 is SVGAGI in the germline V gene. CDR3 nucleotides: TGTGCCAGCAGTATTAGCGGCAACACCGGGGAGCTGTTTTTT. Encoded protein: CASSISGNTGELFF.

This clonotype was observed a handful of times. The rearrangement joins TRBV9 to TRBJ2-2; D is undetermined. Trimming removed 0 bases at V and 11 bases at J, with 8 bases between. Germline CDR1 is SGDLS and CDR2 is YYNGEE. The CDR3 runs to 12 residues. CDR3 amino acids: CASSVEGLELFF. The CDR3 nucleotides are TGTGCCAGCAGCGTAGAAGGCCTTGAGCTGTTTTTT.

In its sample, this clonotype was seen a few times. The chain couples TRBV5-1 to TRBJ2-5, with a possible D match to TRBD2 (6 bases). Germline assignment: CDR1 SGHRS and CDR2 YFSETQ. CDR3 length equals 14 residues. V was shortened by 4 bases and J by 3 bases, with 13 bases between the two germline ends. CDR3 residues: CASSLGWGEETQYF. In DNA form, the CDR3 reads TGCGCCAGCAGCCTAGGATGGGGGGAAGAGACCCAGTACTTC.

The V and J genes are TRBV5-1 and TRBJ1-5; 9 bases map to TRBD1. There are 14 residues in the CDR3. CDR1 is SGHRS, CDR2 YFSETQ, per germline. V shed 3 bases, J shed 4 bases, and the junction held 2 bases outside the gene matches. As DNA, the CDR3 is TGCGCCAGCAGCTCGGGGACAGGGAATCAGCCCCAGCATTTT. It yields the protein CASSSGTGNQPQHF.

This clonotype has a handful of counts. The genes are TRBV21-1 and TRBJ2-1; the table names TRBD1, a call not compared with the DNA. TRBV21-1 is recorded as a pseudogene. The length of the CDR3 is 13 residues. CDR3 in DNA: TGTGCCAGCAGCCCAGGGTTCAATGATGAGCAGTTCTTC. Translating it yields CASSPGFNDEQFF.